This TCR beta chain was sequenced for a study of blood T cell repertoires in COVID-19. For the study at large: COVID-19 samples collected from the United States, Italy and Spain covered acute and convalescent phases. Sample material is recorded as cDNA or gDNA derived from T cells, B-cell-depleted T cells, or PBMCs.

In the original workflow: Amplification with reference gene primers provided the estimates of nucleated cell counts. Only in-frame clones appear in the TCRdb table, and some are missing; sequencing was by immunoSEQ multiplex PCR. Clone size and V and J calls were adopted from that table, with D and trimming inferred from the DNA. The sample records roughly 140,000 clones, roughly 85% being singletons. Germline V gene lookup returns CDR1 LNHDA and CDR2 SQIVND (reference sequence). The length of the CDR3 is 16 residues. J lost 2 bases, V lost 4 bases, and 6 bases had no gene match. The V gene is TRBV19, the J gene TRBJ2-5; 11 bases agree with TRBD2. The clonotype originates from a man aged 50-59 years with acute or convalescent COVID-19. Sequencing was carried out using peripheral blood. The CDR3 loop reads CASSKIAGGFQETQYF. CDR3 DNA sequence: TGTGCCAGTAGTAAGATAGCGGGAGGGTTTCAAGAGACCCAGTACTTC.